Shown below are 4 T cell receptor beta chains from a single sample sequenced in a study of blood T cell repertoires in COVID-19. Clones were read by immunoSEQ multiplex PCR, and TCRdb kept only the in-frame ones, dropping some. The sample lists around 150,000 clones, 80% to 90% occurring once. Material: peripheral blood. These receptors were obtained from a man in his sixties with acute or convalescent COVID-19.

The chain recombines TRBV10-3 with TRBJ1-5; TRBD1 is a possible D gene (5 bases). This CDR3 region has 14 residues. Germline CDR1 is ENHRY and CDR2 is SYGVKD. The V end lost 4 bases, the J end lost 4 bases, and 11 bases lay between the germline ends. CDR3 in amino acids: CAISAGQGNQPQHF. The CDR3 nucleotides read TGTGCCATCAGTGCGGGCCAGGGAAATCAGCCCCAGCATTTT.

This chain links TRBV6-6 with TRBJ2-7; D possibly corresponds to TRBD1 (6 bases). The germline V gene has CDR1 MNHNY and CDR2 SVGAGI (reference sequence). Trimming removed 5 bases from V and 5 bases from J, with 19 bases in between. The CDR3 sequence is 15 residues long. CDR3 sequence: CASSTAPQGPHEQYF. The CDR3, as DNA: TGTGCCAGCAGTACTGCCCCACAGGGACCCCACGAGCAGTACTTC.

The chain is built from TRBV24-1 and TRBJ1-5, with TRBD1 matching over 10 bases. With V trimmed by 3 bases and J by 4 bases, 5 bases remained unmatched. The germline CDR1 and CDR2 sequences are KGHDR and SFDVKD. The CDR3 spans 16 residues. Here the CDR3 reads CATSDTRDRGNQPQHF. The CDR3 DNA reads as TGTGCCACCAGTGATACCCGGGACAGGGGAAATCAGCCCCAGCATTTT.

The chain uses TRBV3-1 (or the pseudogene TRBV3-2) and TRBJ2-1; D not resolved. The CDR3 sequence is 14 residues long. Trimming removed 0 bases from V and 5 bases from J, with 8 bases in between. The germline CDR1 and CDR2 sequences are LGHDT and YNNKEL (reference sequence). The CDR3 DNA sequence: TGTGCCAGCAGCCAAGAATTTACGGACAATGAGCAGTTCTTC. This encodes CASSQEFTDNEQFF.